These 13 T cell receptor beta chains were all obtained from the same sample, sequenced in a study of blood T cell repertoires in COVID-19. Sequencing was performed with immunoSEQ multiplex PCR; in TCRdb, only in-frame clones are kept and a portion is missing. The sample records fewer than 350,000 clones, 75% to 90% being singletons. The sequenced sample consisted of PBMCs or T cells enriched from blood (not recorded which). The receptors stem from a woman in her thirties who had been exposed to COVID-19.

This chain uses TRBV19 with TRBJ1-1; 7 bases match TRBD1. The CDR3 contains 16 residues. V trimming: 1 base; J trimming: 0 bases; junction bases outside the gene matches: 5. Germline values: CDR1 LNHDA, CDR2 SQIVND (reference sequence). CDR3 in DNA: TGTGCCAGTAGTATAGGCTCACAGGGGATGAACACTGAAGCTTTCTTT. Protein: CASSIGSQGMNTEAFF.

This clone was seen a single time. The CDR3 nucleotides are TGTGCCAGCAGCGGATACGGGGGGCCAAGAGAGACCCAGTACTTC. The encoded protein is CASSGYGGPRETQYF. V is TRBV7-3 and J is TRBJ2-5, with D perhaps TRBD2 (7 bases). Trimming left V 5 bases short and J 4 bases short, with 17 bases between. Germline values: CDR1 SGHTA, CDR2 FQGTGA. This CDR3 is built from 15 residues.

This chain connects TRBV7-2 to TRBJ2-3; 7 bases fit TRBD1. The ends lost 5 bases at V and 4 bases at J; junction bases unmatched: 12. CDR1 is SGHTA, CDR2 FQGNSA, per germline. The CDR3 runs to 16 residues. The CDR3 protein is CASSQPTLQGSDTQYF. The CDR3 DNA is TGTGCCAGCAGCCAACCCACCCTACAGGGGTCAGATACGCAGTATTTT.

The J gene is TRBJ2-1, the V gene TRBV27; 12 nucleotides agree with TRBD2. The germline gives CDR1 MNHEY, CDR2 SMNVEV (reference sequence). The CDR3 is 16 residues long. V shed 5 bases, J shed 9 bases, and the junction held 11 bases outside the gene matches. The CDR3 sequence: CASSLTLAGGRLEQFF. In DNA, the CDR3 is TGTGCCAGCAGTCTTACCCTAGCGGGAGGGCGTCTTGAGCAGTTCTTC.

J is TRBJ1-5 and V is TRBV18, with 9 bases fitting TRBD1. V lost 6 bases and J lost 7; bases outside the gene matches: 10. Germline-derived CDR1 and CDR2 are KGHSH and LQKENI. The CDR3 extends over 15 amino acids. The CDR3 DNA is TGTGCCAGCTCGCGCGGACAGGGGAGAGAGCAGCCCCAGCATTTT. Translation: CASSRGQGREQPQHF.

This chain links TRBV12-3 or TRBV12-4 with TRBJ1-1; TRBD1 is a possible D gene (6 bases). This CDR3 is 13 amino acids long. Trimming left V 5 bases short and J 7 bases short, with 14 bases between. CDR3 DNA: TGTGCCAGCAGTCTTGGACAGTGGGGTGAAGCTTTCTTT. This codes for CASSLGQWGEAFF.

In its sample, this clone was seen once. CDR3 sequence (DNA): TGTGCCAGTAGTATTTCTTCAGGGAATTTGAACTATGGCTACACCTTC. It encodes CASSISSGNLNYGYTF. The J gene is TRBJ1-2, the V gene TRBV19, with a possible D match to TRBD1 (5 bases). The V gene's germline CDR1 is LNHDA and CDR2 SQIVND (reference sequence). This CDR3 contains 16 residues. V lost 3 bases and J lost 2, with 16 bases in between.

J is TRBJ1-5 and V is TRBV19; perhaps TRBD1 as D (6 bases). Looked up from germline, CDR1 is LNHDA and CDR2 is SQIVND (reference sequence). The CDR3 spans 19 residues. V was cut by 3 bases and J by 5 bases, with 26 bases left in between. Here the CDR3 reads CASSIPDDYRVGYDQPQHF. CDR3 sequence (DNA): TGTGCCAGTAGTATTCCAGACGATTACAGGGTTGGATACGATCAGCCCCAGCATTTT.

This chain connects TRBV28 to TRBJ2-2; unclear D gene. The CDR3 is 8 residues long. Per the germline V gene, CDR1 is MDHEN and CDR2 is SYDVKM. DNA for the CDR3: TGTTCGGCCGGGGAGCTGTTTTTT. This sequence encodes CSAGELFF.

V and J are TRBV28 and TRBJ2-7, with D perhaps TRBD1 (6 bases). Germline lookup yields CDR1 MDHEN and CDR2 SYDVKM. The CDR3 is 14 residues long. V was clipped by 7 bases and J by 2 bases, with 15 bases between them. The CDR3 DNA follows: TGTGCCAGCATATCTCCGGGACAAACCTACGAGCAGTACTTC. It is translated as CASISPGQTYEQYF.

This clone was found once. The chain has TRBV2 and TRBJ1-5; tentative D call: TRBD1 (6 bases). The CDR3 has 16 residues. V lost 5 bases, J lost 5 bases, and 19 bases lay in between. Germline CDR1 SNHLY, CDR2 FYNNEI. CDR3 amino acids: CASSPYREGNYQPQHF. DNA for the CDR3: TGTGCCAGCAGTCCGTACAGGGAGGGGAACTATCAGCCCCAGCATTTT.

As for this clone: In the same sample, other DNA sequences code for this CDR3. The chain recombines TRBV28 with TRBJ1-2; maybe TRBD1 (6 bases). This CDR3 comprises 12 residues. Germline lookup yields CDR1 MDHEN and CDR2 SYDVKM. V lost 3 bases and J lost 4, with 6 bases in between. CDR3 DNA sequence: TGTGCCAGCAGTTTGGACAGCTATGGCTACACCTTC. Translating gives CASSLDSYGYTF.

This chain joins TRBV27 and TRBJ2-1, with D possibly TRBD2 on 6 matching bases. The germline V and J ends were trimmed by 3 bases and 2 bases, with 14 bases remaining between them. The CDR3 runs to 16 residues. Per the germline V gene, CDR1 is MNHEY and CDR2 is SMNVEV (reference sequence). The CDR3 region has the DNA TGTGCCAGCAGTTTCTACGGGGGTTCCACCTACAATGAGCAGTTCTTC. Protein sequence: CASSFYGGSTYNEQFF.